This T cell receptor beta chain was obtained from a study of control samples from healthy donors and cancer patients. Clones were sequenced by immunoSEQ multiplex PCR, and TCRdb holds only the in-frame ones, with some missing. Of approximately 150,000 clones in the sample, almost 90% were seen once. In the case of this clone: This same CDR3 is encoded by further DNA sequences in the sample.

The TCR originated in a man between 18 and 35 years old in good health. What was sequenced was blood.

CDR3 sequence: CASSFGTEAFF. The CDR3 nucleotides are TGTGCCAGCAGCTTCGGGACTGAAGCTTTCTTT. The chain recombines TRBV5-5 with TRBJ1-1; D is unclear. Germline V gene lookup returns CDR1 SGHKS and CDR2 YYEKEE (reference sequence). This CDR3 spans 11 amino acids. V was trimmed by 2 bases and J by 5 bases, leaving 4 bases between them.